A selection of T cell receptor beta chains follows, all from one sample in a study of blood T cell repertoires in COVID-19. Repertoires were generated with immunoSEQ multiplex PCR, while TCRdb's copy carries only in-frame clones and drops some. The sample contains some 170,000 clones, roughly 84% of which appear only once. The sample comprised PBMCs or T cells enriched from blood (not recorded which). The source of these receptors is a human donor with acute COVID-19. The donor label of this sample is uncertain. CDR3s include the opening cysteine and the closing phenylalanine or tryptophan. D genes are given only for firm matches. Clone size is given for some rows only: seen once, a few or many times, or a class if the clone is expanded.

v_call,j_call,d_call,clone_size,cdr3_nt,cdr3_aa
TRBV24-1,TRBJ1-5,TRBD1,NA,TGTGCCACCAGTGACCAGGGGGAGCCCCAGCATTTT,CATSDQGEPQHF
TRBV11-3,TRBJ2-1,NA,NA,TGTGCCAGCAGCTTAGGAGGGTTACGGGGTAATGAGCAGTTCTTC,CASSLGGLRGNEQFF
TRBV4-2,TRBJ2-2,NA,many,TGTGCCAGCAGCCAAGATTCGAGGACCGGGGAGCTGTTTTTT,CASSQDSRTGELFF
TRBV23-1,TRBJ1-1,NA,once,TGCGCCAGCAGTCAGCTACAGGGTCGAACAACTGAAGCTTTCTTT,CASSQLQGRTTEAFF
TRBV18,TRBJ1-2,NA,NA,TGTGCCAGCTCACCACCAGCAGGGAACTATGGCTACACCTTC,CASSPPAGNYGYTF
TRBV18,TRBJ2-7,TRBD2,NA,TGTGCCAGCTCACCACCGGGGACTAGCGTCTACGAGCAGTACTTC,CASSPPGTSVYEQYF
TRBV19,TRBJ2-1,TRBD1,NA,TGTGCCAGTAGTATTGGTTCAACAGGGGCCCGGTGGAATGAGCAGTTCTTC,CASSIGSTGARWNEQFF
TRBV4-1,TRBJ2-7,NA,NA,TGCGCCAGCAGCCACCGGACAGCGAGTCGCTCCTACGAGCAGTACTTC,CASSHRTASRSYEQYF
TRBV3-1/TRBV3-2,TRBJ1-5,NA,NA,TGTGCCAGCAGCCCGGGACTGGCTAGCAATCAGCCCCAGCATTTT,CASSPGLASNQPQHF
TRBV11-2,TRBJ1-3,NA,NA,TGTGCCAGCAGCCTCCTTCGGGGGTCTGGAAACACCATATATTTT,CASSLLRGSGNTIYF
TRBV4-1,TRBJ1-2,NA,NA,TGCGCCAGCAGCCCCCTACAGGGTAATGGCTACACCTTC,CASSPLQGNGYTF
TRBV30,TRBJ1-5,TRBD1,NA,TGTGCCTGGACTGGACAGGCCGTCGTTGAGCCCCAGCATTTT,CAWTGQAVVEPQHF
TRBV7-2,TRBJ2-5,TRBD2,NA,TGTGCCAGCAGCCCCCCTCGCGGGGGTCCCGAGGGAGAGACCCAGTACTTC,CASSPPRGGPEGETQYF
TRBV7-2,TRBJ2-7,TRBD1,NA,TGTGCCAGCAGCCCCCAACCGGGACAGGGCTACGAGCAGTACTTC,CASSPQPGQGYEQYF
TRBV29-1,TRBJ2-1,TRBD1,NA,TGCAGCGCAGGGGGCGACTCCTACAATGAGCAGTTCTTC,CSAGGDSYNEQFF
TRBV7-6,TRBJ1-1,TRBD1,NA,TGTGCCAGCAGCATGGGACAGGGTAGCACTGAAGCTTTCTTT,CASSMGQGSTEAFF
TRBV20-1,TRBJ2-1,TRBD2,once,TGCAGTGCTAGTCGGGCGAGCGGGGGGGCAGCCGAGCAGTTCTTC,CSASRASGGAAEQFF
TRBV5-1,TRBJ2-7,NA,NA,TGCGCCAGCAGCTTGAATCGCGAGCAGTACTTC,CASSLNREQYF
TRBV7-2,TRBJ2-1,TRBD2,NA,TGTGCCAGCAGTCCCATCCGGGGGGGGGACAATGAGCAGTTCTTC,CASSPIRGGDNEQFF